The 23 T cell receptor beta chains given below trace back to one sample, sequenced in a study of blood T cell repertoires in COVID-19. Generated by immunoSEQ multiplex PCR, the TCRdb table keeps only in-frame clones and is missing some. This sample yields about 290,000 clones, of which approximately 80% are seen a single time; around 3.9% belongs to the top ten. The sequenced material came from peripheral blood. All receptors derive from a woman aged 45-65 years with active or convalescent COVID-19.

The J gene is TRBJ1-1, the V gene TRBV29-1; 7 bases align to TRBD1. CDR1 and CDR2 (germline): SQVTM, ANQGSEA. V shed 4 bases, J shed 4 bases, and the junction held 6 bases outside the gene matches. The CDR3 is 13 residues long. CDR3 bases: TGCAGCGTTGGAAAACAGGGGCGCACTGAAGCTTTCTTT. Translated, it gives CSVGKQGRTEAFF. The complete variable domain, with remaining parts taken from reference TRBV29-1 and TRBJ1-1, reads SAVISQKPSRDICQRGTSLTIQCQVDSQVTMMFWYRQQPGQSLTLIATANQGSEATYESGFVIDKFPISRPNLTFSTLTVSNMSPEDSSIYLCSVGKQGRTEAFFGQGTRLTVV.

Concerning this clone: The sample carries other DNA sequences with the same CDR3. This chain uses TRBV29-1 with TRBJ2-1, with 7 bases fitting TRBD2. This CDR3 is 15 amino acids long. Germline lookup yields CDR1 SQVTM and CDR2 ANQGSEA. The CDR3 reads CRGGGGTTTYNEQFF. CDR3 sequence (DNA): TGCAGGGGCGGGGGTGGGACTACGACCTACAATGAGCAGTTCTTC.

Worth noting for this clone: Other DNA sequences in this specimen translate into the identical CDR3. The chain is built from TRBV9 and TRBJ2-6, with D possibly being TRBD2 (6 bases). Trimming removed 2 bases at V and 0 bases at J, with 6 bases between. This CDR3 region has 15 residues. Germline CDR1 SGDLS, CDR2 YYNGEE. CDR3 sequence (DNA): TGTGCCAGCAGCGTGGGAGGCTCTGGGGCCAACGTCCTGACTTTC. It translates to CASSVGGSGANVLTF. The full variable domain, in which reference TRBV9 and TRBJ2-6 provide the parts outside the CDR3, is DSGVTQTPKHLITATGQRVTLRCSPRSGDLSVYWYQQSLDQGLQFLIQYYNGEERAKGNILERFSAQQFPDLHSELNLSSLELGDSALYFCASSVGGSGANVLTFGAGSRLTVL.

The table lists this clone with a few counts. The V gene is TRBV28, the J gene TRBJ1-1; TRBD1 matches at 8 bases. Per germline, CDR1 MDHEN and CDR2 SYDVKM. The CDR3 is 15 residues long. The trim removed 6 bases at V and 6 bases at J, leaving 12 bases unmatched. This CDR3 reads CASSSKRTGQAEAFF. CDR3 bases: TGTGCCAGCAGCTCCAAGAGGACAGGGCAGGCTGAAGCTTTCTTT.

The CDR3, as DNA: TGTGCCTTACTAGCGGGATTCAAAACAGATACGCAGTATTTT. Protein: CALLAGFKTDTQYF. The rearrangement uses TRBV30 and TRBJ2-3, with 10 bases aligning to TRBD2. Per germline, CDR1 GTSNPN and CDR2 SVGIG (reference sequence). CDR3 length: 14 residues. V lost 7 bases to trimming and J lost 3 bases; unmatched junction nucleotides: 7.

The V and J genes are TRBV24-1 and TRBJ1-5; D gene unclear. Per the germline V gene, CDR1 is KGHDR and CDR2 is SFDVKD. The V end was cut by 2 bases, the J end by 1 base, with 8 bases between. This CDR3 has 15 residues. In DNA form, the CDR3 reads TGTGCCACCAGTGATTCTCCGGGGAGCAATCAGCCCCAGCATTTT. Amino acids: CATSDSPGSNQPQHF.

This clone was seen a single time. The junction does not match germline at one end; this may be a read error. This chain joins TRBV11-2 and TRBJ1-3; 7 nucleotides match TRBD1. CDR3 length equals 15 residues. Germline V CDR1 and CDR2: SGHAT, FQNNGV. CDR3 DNA: TGTGCCAGCAGTTTAGGGACAGACCCTGGAAACACCATATATTTT. It yields the protein CASSLGTDPGNTIYF.

The rearrangement joins TRBV27 to TRBJ2-1; 11 positions match TRBD2. The CDR3 consists of 18 residues. The V and J ends lost 7 bases and 0 bases, in that order; junction bases with no gene match: 11. From germline, CDR1 is MNHEY and CDR2 SMNVEV (reference sequence). Written as DNA, the CDR3 is TGTGCCAGCAAGGTGCTAGCGGGAGGTGGTAGCTCCTACAATGAGCAGTTCTTC. Its translation is CASKVLAGGGSSYNEQFF.

This clone was counted a few times. The chain is built from TRBV28 and TRBJ1-5; possibly TRBD1 for D (5 bases). The V and J ends lost 8 bases and 1 base respectively, with 15 bases between them. This CDR3 is 15 amino acids long. Looked up from germline, CDR1 is MDHEN and CDR2 is SYDVKM. CDR3 DNA sequence: TGTGCCAGCCGGACCGGGGGGGTGAGCAATCAGCCCCAGCATTTT. It specifies CASRTGGVSNQPQHF.

J is TRBJ1-2 and V is TRBV6-1, with no clear D. V was shortened by 2 bases and J by 3 bases, with 10 bases between the two germline ends. Per the germline V gene, CDR1 is MNHNS and CDR2 is SASEGT. This CDR3 contains 14 residues. The CDR3 nucleotides are TGTGCCAGCAGTGAATTCGGGGTCGACTATGGCTACACCTTC. Translating gives CASSEFGVDYGYTF.

The count of this clone is one. The gene calls are TRBV30 and TRBJ2-7, with 8 bases aligning to TRBD2. Germline assignment: CDR1 GTSNPN and CDR2 SVGIG (reference sequence). V lost 1 base and J lost 2; bases outside the gene matches: 7. The CDR3 consists of 15 residues. DNA for the CDR3: TGTGCCTGGAGTGCCGGAGGTAGCGGGGCCTACGAGCAGTACTTC. Translating gives CAWSAGGSGAYEQYF.

V usage is TRBV29-1 and J usage is TRBJ1-1; maybe TRBD1 (5 bases). This CDR3 has 12 amino acids. Germline V gives CDR1 SQVTM, CDR2 ANQGSEA. V lost 7 bases to trimming and J lost 7 bases, with 16 bases between them. In DNA form, the CDR3 reads TGCAGCGAGAAGAGGCCAGGGATTGAAGCTTTCTTT. This encodes CSEKRPGIEAFF.

The chain is built from TRBV5-1 and TRBJ2-5; TRBD2 matches at 8 bases. Trimming took 3 bases from V and 4 from J; bases not matched to a gene: 17. The CDR3 runs 18 residues. Germline-derived CDR1 and CDR2 are SGHRS and YFSETQ. The CDR3 loop reads CASSSGTSIFVTGETQYF. DNA of the CDR3: TGCGCCAGCAGCTCCGGGACTAGTATATTTGTAACGGGAGAGACCCAGTACTTC.

The chain couples TRBV28 to TRBJ2-1; D is possibly TRBD2 (5 bases). CDR1 and CDR2 from the germline V gene are MDHEN and SYDVKM. The CDR3 is 14 amino acids. V was trimmed by 5 bases and J by 6 bases, leaving 14 bases between them. The CDR3 loop reads CASSPTARGNEQFF. CDR3 bases: TGTGCCAGCAGTCCTACTGCCCGGGGCAATGAGCAGTTCTTC.

This clone was found once. V is TRBV5-5 and J is TRBJ1-1; the match to TRBD1 covers 8 bases. V lost 4 bases to trimming and J lost 0 bases; unmatched junction nucleotides: 11. The CDR3 totals 17 residues. The germline V gene has CDR1 SGHKS and CDR2 YYEKEE (reference sequence). In DNA, the CDR3 is TGTGCCAGCAGCGGAGGACAGGGAATACAAATGAACACTGAAGCTTTCTTT. Its protein is CASSGGQGIQMNTEAFF.

CDR3 sequence: CASSLRGGINNEQFF. The CDR3 DNA reads as TGTGCCAGCAGCTTGCGGGGGGGGATTAACAATGAGCAGTTCTTC. The V call is TRBV5-8, the J call TRBJ2-1; the match to TRBD2 covers 8 bases. The CDR3 runs 15 residues. Germline V gene lookup returns CDR1 SGHTS and CDR2 YDEGEE. The trim removed 1 base at V and 5 bases at J, leaving 5 bases unmatched.

V and J are TRBV6-5 and TRBJ2-7; 7 positions match TRBD1. With V trimmed by 4 bases and J by 0 bases, 6 bases remained unmatched. The CDR3 covers 15 residues. CDR1 is MNHEY, CDR2 SVGAGI, per germline. Here the CDR3 reads CASSSWAGGSYEQYF. The CDR3 nucleotides read TGTGCCAGCAGTTCGTGGGCAGGGGGCTCCTACGAGCAGTACTTC.

The V and J genes are TRBV21-1 and TRBJ1-6; the table assigns TRBD1, which was not confirmed against the DNA. TRBV21-1 is reported as a pseudogene. The CDR3 covers 20 residues. CDR3 bases: TGTGCCAGCATGGAATCAGTCGGGCAGGACAGGGGGGGCTGGAATTCACCCCTCCACTTT. Residues: CASMESVGQDRGGWNSPLHF.

The chain couples TRBV10-3 to TRBJ1-5; a possible D gene is TRBD1 (6 bases). Trimming stripped 4 bases from V and 5 bases from J, with 12 bases between. This CDR3 has 14 amino acids. From germline, CDR1 is ENHRY and CDR2 SYGVKD. The CDR3 region is CAISGLGQDQPQHF. The CDR3 DNA sequence: TGTGCCATCAGTGGATTGGGACAAGATCAGCCCCAGCATTTT.

This chain joins TRBV10-1 and TRBJ1-3, with 8 bases aligning to TRBD1. V lost 6 bases, J lost 0 bases, and 7 bases stayed unmatched. The germline gives CDR1 WNHNN, CDR2 SYGVQD (reference sequence). This CDR3 comprises 16 residues. The CDR3 DNA reads TGCGCCAGCAGCCGGGACAGGATCAGCTCTGGAAACACCATATATTTT. The encoded protein is CASSRDRISSGNTIYF.

This clone showed up just a few times. The sample carries other DNA sequences with the same CDR3. This chain joins TRBV24-1 and TRBJ1-5; D might be TRBD1 (5 bases). The V gene's germline CDR1 is KGHDR and CDR2 SFDVKD. The CDR3 consists of 14 residues. The V gene lost 4 bases and the J gene lost 1 base, with 7 bases spanning the gap. The CDR3 loop reads CATSDPGSNQPQHF. CDR3 bases: TGTGCCACCAGTGACCCAGGGAGCAATCAGCCCCAGCATTTT.

The chain employs TRBV30 and TRBJ1-2; TRBD1 might be the D (5 bases). The V end was cut by 5 bases, the J end by 7 bases, with 17 bases between. The CDR3 is made up of 13 amino acids. Germline V gene lookup returns CDR1 GTSNPN and CDR2 SVGIG (reference sequence). The CDR3 DNA reads TGTGCCTGGGAAAAAGGGAGGGGTGGTGGCTACACCTTC. It codes for CAWEKGRGGGYTF.

This clone was detected once. The chain carries TRBV9 and TRBJ2-1; perhaps TRBD1 as D (6 bases). The V and J ends lost 3 bases and 5 bases respectively, with 18 bases between them. CDR3 length equals 16 residues. CDR1 and CDR2 from the germline V gene are SGDLS and YYNGEE. Here the CDR3 reads CASSAFETGDNNEQFF. The DNA of the CDR3 is TGTGCCAGCAGCGCGTTCGAGACAGGAGATAACAATGAGCAGTTCTTC.